This TCR beta chain was obtained from a study of PD-1 blockade in classical Hodgkin lymphoma. Study information: Intravenous nivolumab at 3 mg/kg was given to patients every 2 weeks.

Clones were sequenced by immunoSEQ multiplex PCR, and TCRdb holds only the in-frame ones, with some missing. This table has roughly 42,000 clones, 65% to 70% appearing once. Note on this clone: The target antigen is unknown.

As for time point: cycle 4 day 1 (C4D1), after five to seven weeks of nivolumab. All patients experienced relapse after autologous stem cell transplantation, and brentuximab vedotin exposure was variable. General study results and limits: Patients newly diagnosed and complete responders had comparable baseline diversity.

The CDR3 spans 14 residues. Trimming took 2 bases from V and 4 from J; bases not matched to a gene: 4. Per germline, CDR1 SGHNT and CDR2 YYREEE (reference sequence). V gene TRBV5-4 combines with J gene TRBJ2-7; TRBD2 matches 9 bases. This receptor was obtained from a human donor with classical Hodgkin lymphoma. Here the sequenced sample was peripheral blood mononuclear cells (PBMCs), taken before the fourth cycle of nivolumab. The CDR3 DNA reads TGTGCCAGCAGCTTCGGCGGGGGGGAGTACGAGCAGTACTTC. It yields the protein CASSFGGGEYEQYF.